What follows are 11 T cell receptor beta chains derived from one specimen sequenced in a study of blood T cells in healthy people across ages. A sample-barcoded 5' primer and a J-beta primer mix were used in a second PCR of about 7 to 12 cycles. TCRdb fed the 5' RACE reads into MiXCR, producing one record per CDR3 protein. The sample includes about 730,000 distinct CDR3 sequences, more than 40% seen only once; the top ten take 20% to 25%. The specimen sequenced was blood. All receptors derive from a woman in her fifties or sixties in good health.

This clonotype was seen a handful of times. The rearrangement uses TRBV12-3 or TRBV12-4 and TRBJ1-2, with TRBD1 as a possible D gene (5 bases). The CDR3 is 12 amino acids. The V gene lost 8 bases and the J gene lost 5 bases, with 12 bases spanning the gap. This CDR3 is CASVAAGYGYTF. In nucleotides, the CDR3 is TGTGCCAGCGTTGCTGCAGGGTATGGCTACACCTTC.

This clonotype has just a few counts. The V call is TRBV7-9, the J call TRBJ2-1; D is undetermined. CDR3 length: 18 amino acids. Trimming shortened V by 2 bases and J by 7 bases, and 24 bases separated the two germline ends. In germline, CDR1 is SEHNR, CDR2 FQNEAQ (reference sequence). The CDR3 spells CASSLKFLRAPTRNEQFF. CDR3 coding DNA: TGTGCCAGCAGCTTAAAGTTTTTAAGGGCTCCTACACGGAATGAGCAGTTCTTC.

The gene calls are TRBV15 and TRBJ2-7; 8 bases map to TRBD1. Per the germline V gene, CDR1 is LNHNV and CDR2 is YYDKDF (reference sequence). V was clipped by 5 bases and J by 2 bases; unmatched bases: 8. This CDR3 is 15 amino acids long. The CDR3 DNA reads TGTGCCACCAGCGCAACCTGGGACAGGCCCTACGAGCAGTACTTC. As protein: CATSATWDRPYEQYF.

This clonotype was seen only a few times. The DNA for the CDR3 is TGTGCCAGCAGCTTAGCCTCCGGGATGACGAACTATGGCTACACCTTC. Protein sequence: CASSLASGMTNYGYTF. The chain links TRBV7-2 to TRBJ1-2; D gene uncertain. V was trimmed by 0 bases and J by 2 bases, leaving 13 bases between them. CDR1 and CDR2 (germline): SGHTA, FQGNSA. The CDR3 runs to 16 residues.

The chain employs TRBV2 and TRBJ1-6; D remains ambiguous. In germline, CDR1 is SNHLY, CDR2 FYNNEI. Trimming shortened V by 2 bases and J by 4 bases, and 9 bases separated the two germline ends. The CDR3 contains 15 residues. CDR3 sequence reads: CASSERNRYNSPLHF. CDR3 in DNA: TGTGCCAGCAGTGAAAGAAACCGGTATAATTCACCCCTCCACTTT.

The CDR3 region is CASRRARQSYEQYF. The CDR3 DNA follows: TGTGCCAGCCGGCGGGCCAGGCAGTCCTACGAGCAGTACTTC. J is TRBJ2-7 and V is TRBV21-1; TRBD2, the table's D call, was not compared with the DNA. TRBV21-1 is a documented pseudogene. CDR3 length equals 14 residues.

This clonotype has at least ten counts. CDR3 in DNA: TGTGCCAGCAACCGCGGGAGGGTAGGGGAGACCCAGTACTTC. Protein sequence: CASNRGRVGETQYF. The V gene is TRBV7-2, the J gene TRBJ2-5; TRBD2 agrees at 9 bases. Germline V lookup: CDR1 SGHTA, CDR2 FQGNSA. V lost 7 bases to trimming and J lost 5 bases; unmatched junction nucleotides: 8. The CDR3 totals 14 residues.

This clonotype was detected ten times or more. The gene calls are TRBV10-3 and TRBJ2-7; unclear D gene. The germline V gene has CDR1 ENHRY and CDR2 SYGVKD. This CDR3 is built from 12 residues. V was clipped by 4 bases and J by 3 bases, with 7 bases between them. The CDR3 DNA sequence: TGTGCCATCAGTGTGTCTAACTACGAGCAGTACTTC. Translated, it gives CAISVSNYEQYF.

Details on this clonotype: A much larger clonotype is one base distant, so this may be a read error. The rearrangement joins TRBV15 to TRBJ2-5, with D hard to call. The V gene's germline CDR1 is LNHNV and CDR2 YYDKDF (reference sequence). CDR3 length equals 13 residues. CDR3 nucleotide sequence: TGTGCCACCAGGAGAGATAGGGTGGAGACCCAGTACTTC. As protein: CATRRDRVETQYF.

As for this clonotype: A read error may account for a junction end that differs from germline. The chain links TRBV28 to TRBJ2-1; weak D call: TRBD2 (7 bases). Germline V gene lookup returns CDR1 MDHEN and CDR2 SYDVKM. The CDR3 length is 16 residues. The CDR3 DNA reads as TGTGCCAGCAGTTTTGGGGCGGGGGACACCGGCAATGGGCAGTTCTTC. It codes for CASSFGAGDTGNGQFF.

For the CDR3, the DNA is TGTGCCAGCAGCCAAGACTTGATGGGCTACACCTTC. As protein: CASSQDLMGYTF. J is TRBJ1-2 and V is TRBV9; D is unclear. V was clipped by 4 bases and J by 8 bases, with 12 bases between them. The CDR3 is made up of 12 amino acids. Per germline, CDR1 SGDLS and CDR2 YYNGEE.